This TCR beta chain emerged from a study of control samples from healthy donors and cancer patients. Clones were sequenced by immunoSEQ multiplex PCR, and TCRdb holds only the in-frame ones, with some missing. The table has about 150,000 clones, roughly 94% seen once. This sequence was found in a man in his forties in good health. The specimen sequenced was blood.

The CDR3 here is CATLDGTSRSYEAFF. The CDR3 DNA reads as TGTGCCACCCTTGATGGGACCTCTCGGTCATATGAAGCTTTCTTT. V usage is TRBV10-3 and J usage is TRBJ1-1; possible D gene TRBD1, 5 bases. Trimming stripped 10 bases from V and 7 bases from J, with 25 bases between. This CDR3 contains 15 residues. The V gene's germline CDR1 is ENHRY and CDR2 SYGVKD.